The source of this TCR beta chain is a study of a mutant IDH1 vaccine in newly diagnosed glioma. The table came from immunoSEQ multiplex PCR; TCRdb's copy has only in-frame clones and leaves some out. The sample yields about 55,000 clones, about 80% seen once. Described time point: week 23, last vaccination. Doses comprised 300 ug of mutant IDH1 20-mer peptide each, plus topical imiquimod. The CDR3 sequence is 17 residues long. Trimming left V 0 bases short and J 1 base short, with 15 bases between. The germline CDR1 and CDR2 sequences are MGHRA and YSYEKL. The study's findings and limits: Pseudoprogression showed no apparent link to changes in top peripheral T cell clonotypes.

This clone was found once. What it recognizes is unknown. Sample: PBMCs, taken from a glioma patient whose treatment included an IDH1 peptide vaccine. The clonotype originates from a man aged 35 to 55 with glioma. This chain connects TRBV4-1 to TRBJ2-5; D possibly corresponds to TRBD1 (5 bases). The CDR3 DNA follows: TGCGCCAGCAGCCAAGATCCCCAGGGTGGGATCCAAGAGACCCAGTACTTC. Residues: CASSQDPQGGIQETQYF.